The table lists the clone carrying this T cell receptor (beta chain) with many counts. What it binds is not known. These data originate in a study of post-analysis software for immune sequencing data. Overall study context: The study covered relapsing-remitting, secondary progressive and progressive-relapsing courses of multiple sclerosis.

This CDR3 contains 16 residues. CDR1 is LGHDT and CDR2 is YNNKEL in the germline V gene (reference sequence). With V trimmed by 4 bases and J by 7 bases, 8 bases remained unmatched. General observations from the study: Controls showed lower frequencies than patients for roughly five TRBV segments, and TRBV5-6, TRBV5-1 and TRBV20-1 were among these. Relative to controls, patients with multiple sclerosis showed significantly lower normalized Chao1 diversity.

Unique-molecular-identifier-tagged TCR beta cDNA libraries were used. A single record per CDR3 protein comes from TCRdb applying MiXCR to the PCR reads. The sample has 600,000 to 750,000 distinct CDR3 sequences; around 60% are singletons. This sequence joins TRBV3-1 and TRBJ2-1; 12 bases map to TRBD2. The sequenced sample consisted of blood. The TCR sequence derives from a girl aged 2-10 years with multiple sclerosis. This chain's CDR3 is CASSPLLAGGINEQFF. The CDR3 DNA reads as TGTGCCAGCAGCCCCCTCCTAGCGGGGGGGATAAATGAGCAGTTCTTC.